Each of the 19 T cell receptor beta chains below was sequenced from the same sample in a study of cytomegalovirus exposure and HLA in healthy donors. A multiplex PCR was run with 60 Vbeta primers and 13 Jbeta primers. Clones were read by immunoSEQ multiplex PCR, and TCRdb kept only the in-frame ones, dropping some. The sample lists around 130,000 clones; around 80% were seen once. The sample consisted of PBMCs. The receptors stem from a woman aged 18 to 35 in good health and CMV-seropositive.

The CDR3 DNA sequence: TGTGCCAGCAGTCCTTGGACTAGCCTAACCGGGGAGCTGTTTTTT. This gives the protein CASSPWTSLTGELFF. The chain employs TRBV4-2 and TRBJ2-2; 8 bases map to TRBD2. V lost 6 bases and J lost 5; bases outside the gene matches: 8. Germline CDR1 reads LGHNA; CDR2 reads YNFKEQ. The CDR3 sequence is 15 residues long.

The gene calls are TRBV30 and TRBJ2-7; the match to TRBD1 covers 12 bases. The CDR3 loop spans 15 amino acids. Trimming at V came to 0 bases and at J to 7 bases, leaving 7 bases not matched to a gene. The germline V gene encodes CDR1 GTSNPN and CDR2 SVGIG (reference sequence). The CDR3 is CAWSVLGQGAKEQYF. CDR3 coding DNA: TGTGCCTGGAGTGTACTGGGACAGGGGGCAAAAGAGCAGTACTTC.

The chain combines TRBV6-5 with TRBJ1-2; TRBD1 matches 10 bases. This CDR3 contains 15 residues. Germline loops: CDR1 MNHEY, CDR2 SVGAGI. The junction had 9 bases not matched to a gene; V was cut back by 7 bases and J by 4 bases. As DNA, the CDR3 is TGTGCCAGCACCCAAACCGGACAGGGGGTCTATGGCTACACCTTC. This encodes CASTQTGQGVYGYTF.

The chain has TRBV30 and TRBJ1-2; D is undetermined. Germline V gives CDR1 GTSNPN, CDR2 SVGIG (reference sequence). V lost 2 bases, J lost 6 bases, and 13 bases lay in between. The CDR3 consists of 13 residues. The CDR3 loop is CAWSSAEGNGYTF. The CDR3 DNA is TGTGCCTGGAGTTCGGCAGAGGGTAATGGCTACACCTTC.

The CDR3 is CASSLGDRGNEQYF. For the CDR3, the DNA is TGTGCCAGCAGCTTGGGGGACAGGGGGAACGAGCAGTACTTC. The chain combines TRBV5-6 with TRBJ2-7; 11 bases match TRBD1. The CDR3 has 14 amino acids. CDR1 and CDR2 from the germline V gene are SGHDT and YYEEEE. V trimming: 0 bases; J trimming: 5 bases; junction bases outside the gene matches: 1.

The rearrangement uses TRBV27 and TRBJ2-2, with 8 bases that match TRBD1. The CDR3 length is 15 residues. J was trimmed by 7 bases and V by 3 bases; bases with no gene match: 7. CDR1 and CDR2 from the germline V gene are MNHEY and SMNVEV (reference sequence). CDR3 bases: TGTGCCAGCAGTTTCCGACAGGGGCGAGGCGGGGAGCTGTTTTTT. Residues: CASSFRQGRGGELFF.

Here the CDR3 reads CASTQTSERGGYNEQFF. The CDR3 DNA reads as TGTGCCAGCACCCAGACCTCCGAGCGGGGGGGCTACAATGAGCAGTTCTTC. The V and J genes are TRBV9 and TRBJ2-1; 10 bases align to TRBD2. The CDR3 runs 17 residues. The germline CDR1 and CDR2 sequences are SGDLS and YYNGEE. The junction had 12 bases not matched to a gene; V was cut back by 6 bases and J by 3 bases.

The genes are TRBV6-6 and TRBJ2-5; 8 positions agree with TRBD2. Germline assignment: CDR1 MNHNY and CDR2 SVGAGI (reference sequence). The CDR3 has 14 residues. V was clipped by 6 bases and J by 1 base; unmatched bases: 4. The CDR3 DNA sequence: TGTGCCAGCAGAACAACTAGCGGCCAAGAGACCCAGTACTTC. This codes for CASRTTSGQETQYF.

In this sample, this clone turned up once. The V and J genes are TRBV7-2 and TRBJ2-3, with 11 bases fitting TRBD2. V lost 6 bases and J lost 8; bases outside the gene matches: 7. Germline V gene data show CDR1 as SGHTA and CDR2 as FQGNSA. This CDR3 region has 14 residues. The CDR3 reads CASSSGGAAFTQYF. CDR3 bases: TGTGCCAGCAGTAGCGGGGGGGCAGCCTTTACGCAGTATTTT.

J is TRBJ1-4 and V is TRBV6-5, with D possibly matching TRBD1 (6 bases). Trimming took off 6 bases at V and 2 bases at J, with 10 bases between the two ends. CDR1 and CDR2 from the germline V gene are MNHEY and SVGAGI. There are 14 residues in the CDR3. The CDR3 sequence: CASSNRATNEKLFF. For the CDR3, the DNA is TGTGCCAGCAGCAACAGGGCCACTAATGAAAAACTGTTTTTT.

The chain combines TRBV5-1 with TRBJ1-5; TRBD1 agrees at 7 bases. The CDR3 runs to 14 residues. The V segment lost 0 bases and the J segment 6 bases; nucleotides outside the gene matches: 3. Germline V CDR1 and CDR2: SGHRS, YFSETQ. The CDR3 region has the DNA TGCGCCAGCAGCTTGGATGCAGGGGGTCAGCCCCAGCATTTT. It is translated as CASSLDAGGQPQHF.

This chain connects TRBV2 to TRBJ2-7, with 7 bases aligning to TRBD1. V dropped 5 bases and J dropped 1; count of bases not matched to a gene: 5. Germline CDR1 and CDR2: SNHLY and FYNNEI. The CDR3 loop spans 14 amino acids. The chain's CDR3 is CASSSVTGSYEQYF. DNA for the CDR3: TGTGCCAGCAGTTCCGTGACAGGGTCCTACGAGCAGTACTTC.

The CDR3 loop is CASIDGGGSYNEQFF. Written as DNA, the CDR3 is TGTGCCAGCATCGATGGCGGGGGGTCCTACAATGAGCAGTTCTTC. The chain has TRBV5-5 and TRBJ2-1, with 8 bases aligning to TRBD2. Looked up from germline, CDR1 is SGHKS and CDR2 is YYEKEE (reference sequence). The junction had 6 bases not matched to a gene; V was cut back by 6 bases and J by 1 base. The CDR3 loop spans 15 amino acids.

The chain carries TRBV5-1 and TRBJ1-6; D is perhaps TRBD1 (5 bases). The CDR3 spans 14 residues. V lost 4 bases and J 11 bases, leaving 16 bases between the germline ends. The germline gives CDR1 SGHRS, CDR2 YFSETQ. This chain's CDR3 is CASSRGGEGAPLHF. DNA for the CDR3: TGCGCCAGCAGCCGGGGGGGGGAAGGAGCACCCCTCCACTTT.

The rearrangement links TRBV6-1 to TRBJ2-7, with a tentative D call TRBD2 (6 bases). V was cut by 7 bases and J by 5 bases, with 15 bases left in between. The CDR3 is 13 amino acids. Per the germline V gene, CDR1 is MNHNS and CDR2 is SASEGT. In nucleotides, the CDR3 is TGTGCCAGCACCGTCGGGGGAGTCGACGAGCAGTACTTC. Translating gives CASTVGGVDEQYF.

As DNA, the CDR3 is TGTGCCACCAGCAGAGATGCGGCCGAACTGTTTTTT. Amino acids: CATSRDAAELFF. This chain uses TRBV15 with TRBJ1-4; no clear D gene. The V gene lost 0 bases and the J gene lost 12 bases, with 8 bases spanning the gap. CDR1 is LNHNV and CDR2 is YYDKDF in the germline V gene (reference sequence). This CDR3 is 12 amino acids long.

The chain joins TRBV2 to TRBJ1-2, with D possibly being TRBD1 (6 bases). Germline assignment: CDR1 SNHLY and CDR2 FYNNEI. The CDR3 has 15 amino acids. V lost 0 bases, J lost 4 bases, and 12 bases lay in between. CDR3 nucleotides: TGTGCCAGCAGTGAAGCGAACAGGGAAGGCTATGGCTACACCTTC. It specifies CASSEANREGYGYTF.

This chain links TRBV18 with TRBJ2-5, with TRBD2 identical over 7 bases. The CDR3 has 15 amino acids. Germline CDR1 reads KGHSH; CDR2 reads LQKENI. V shed 4 bases and J 2 bases; nucleotides not matched to a gene: 7. The CDR3 region is CASSRASGNQETQYF. CDR3 coding DNA: TGTGCCAGCTCACGGGCTAGCGGCAATCAAGAGACCCAGTACTTC.

This clone was recorded a few times. One end of the junction is discordant with germline, which a read error may explain. The rearrangement links TRBV13 to TRBJ2-5; the D gene is possibly TRBD2 (5 bases). The CDR3 totals 13 residues. Per germline, CDR1 PRHDT and CDR2 FYEKMQ (reference sequence). This chain's CDR3 is CASTLLGGETQYF. CDR3 bases: TGTGCCAGCACCTTACTAGGTGGGGAGACCCAGTACTTC.